This TCR beta chain was retrieved from a study of vaccination and CD4 T cells after COVID-19. Study context: Convalescent patients gave post-COVID blood a median about 100 days post-diagnosis, range 35 to 161.

An Oncomine TCR Beta short-read assay was used to sequence the DNA from cultured CD4+ T cells. TCRdb used MiXCR to reprocess the PCR reads, holding one entry per CDR3 protein. The table shows 13,000 to 15,000 distinct CDR3 sequences, with 50% to 55% occurring only once. CDR3 length equals 14 residues. The V gene end was trimmed by 6 bases and the J gene end by 2 bases; junction bases not matched to a gene: 5. Germline lookup yields CDR1 SNHLY and CDR2 FYNNEI. This clonotype was recorded a few times. The antigen is undetermined. Treatment indicated: 10-day PBMC culture with coronavirus spike peptide pools or control peptides (ViraFEST assay).

The sequence came from a human donor who had recovered from COVID-19. This chain links TRBV2 with TRBJ2-7, with TRBD1 matching 9 bases. The specimen was CD4+ T cells from blood, cultured in vitro. Here the CDR3 DNA reads TGTGCCAGCAGGGGAGGGGACAGGGCCTACGAGCAGTACTTC. This encodes CASRGGDRAYEQYF. Variable domain in full (rest from reference TRBV2 and TRBJ2-7): EPEVTQTPSHQVTQMGQEVILRCVPISNHLYFYWYRQILGQKVEFLVSFYNNEISEKSEIFDDQFSVERPDGSNFTLKIRSTKLEDSAMYFCASRGGDRAYEQYFGPGTRLTVT.